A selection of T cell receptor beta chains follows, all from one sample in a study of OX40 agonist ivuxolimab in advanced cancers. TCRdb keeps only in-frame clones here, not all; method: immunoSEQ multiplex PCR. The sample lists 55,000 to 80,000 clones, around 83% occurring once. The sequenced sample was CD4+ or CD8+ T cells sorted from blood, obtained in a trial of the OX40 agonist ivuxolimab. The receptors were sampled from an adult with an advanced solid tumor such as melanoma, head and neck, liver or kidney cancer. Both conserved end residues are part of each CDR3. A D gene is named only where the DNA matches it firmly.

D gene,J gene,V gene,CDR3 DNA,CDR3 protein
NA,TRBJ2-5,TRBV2,TGTGCCAGCAGTGCCAACCAAGAGACCCAGTACTTC,CASSANQETQYF
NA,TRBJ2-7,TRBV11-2,TGTGCCAGCAGCGTGCAGCGCAGGGTGAGCTCCTACGAGCAGTACTTC,CASSVQRRVSSYEQYF
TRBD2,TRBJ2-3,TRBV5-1,TGCGCCAGCATGGGGACTAGCGGTACAGATACGCAGTATTTT,CASMGTSGTDTQYF
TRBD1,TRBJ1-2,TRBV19,TGTGCCAGTAGAACCGGGACAGGGACTGTGGCTAACTATGGCTACACCTTC,CASRTGTGTVANYGYTF
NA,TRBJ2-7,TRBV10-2,TGCGCCAGCAGTGATGTAGGGGATGGCGAGCAGTACTTC,CASSDVGDGEQYF
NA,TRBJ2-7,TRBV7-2,TGTGCCAGCAGCCCGACAGGGACTTGGGACGAGCAGTACTTC,CASSPTGTWDEQYF
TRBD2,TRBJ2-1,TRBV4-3,TGCGCCAGCAGCCAATTACTAGCGGGGCACTGGGAGCAGTTCTTC,CASSQLLAGHWEQFF
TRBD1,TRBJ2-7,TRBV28,TGTGCCAGCAGACCCCCGGGACAGGCGGGGTACGAGCAGTACTTC,CASRPPGQAGYEQYF
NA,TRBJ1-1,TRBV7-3,TGTGCCAGCAGCTCCTCCATGAACACTGAAGCTTTCTTT,CASSSSMNTEAFF
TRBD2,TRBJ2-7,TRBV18,TGTGCCAGCTCCGAGCGGGAGGGCTCCTACGAGCAGTACTTC,CASSEREGSYEQYF
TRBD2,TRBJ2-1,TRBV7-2,TGTGCCAGCAGCTCGACTAGCGGGAGGGCCCCCTACAATGAGCAGTTCTTC,CASSSTSGRAPYNEQFF
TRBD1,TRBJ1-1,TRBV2,TGTGCCAGCAGGCGACAGGGGGCAGGGACTGAAGCTTTCTTT,CASRRQGAGTEAFF
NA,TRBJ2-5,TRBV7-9,TGTGCCAGCAGCTTAATGTCACAAGAGACCCAGTACTTC,CASSLMSQETQYF
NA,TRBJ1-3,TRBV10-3,TGTGCCATCAGTGAGGGGGGACTGAGCTCTGGAAACACCATATATTTT,CAISEGGLSSGNTIYF
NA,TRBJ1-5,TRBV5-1,TGCGCCAGCAGCTTGGCCTTGGACCGACAGCAGATTAATCAGCCCCAGCATTTT,CASSLALDRQQINQPQHF
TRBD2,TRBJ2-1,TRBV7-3,TGTGCCAGCAGCAGGACTAGCGGCCCCAGGTGGGAGCAGTTCTTC,CASSRTSGPRWEQFF
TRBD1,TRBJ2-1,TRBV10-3,TGTGCCATCAGTGAGTGGGGACAGGGGCGGGAGGAGCAGTTCTTC,CAISEWGQGREEQFF
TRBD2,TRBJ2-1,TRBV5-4,TGTGCCAGCAGCTTAGGACTAGCGGGAAACAATGAGCAGTTCTTC,CASSLGLAGNNEQFF
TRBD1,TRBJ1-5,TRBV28,TGTGCCAGCAGGACAGGGTATACTCAGCCCCAGCATTTT,CASRTGYTQPQHF
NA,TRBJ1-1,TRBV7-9,TGTGCCAGCAGCTTAGCCAGGGGAGGGACTGAAGCTTTCTTT,CASSLARGGTEAFF
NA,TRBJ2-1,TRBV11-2,TGTGCCAGCAGCTATAGAGTAGCGGCGGGCCCCAATGAGCAGTTCTTC,CASSYRVAAGPNEQFF
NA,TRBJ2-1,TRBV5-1,TGCGCCAGCAGCTTGGGGGGTAGATATGAGCAGTTCTTC,CASSLGGRYEQFF
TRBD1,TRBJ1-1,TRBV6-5,TGTGCCAGCAGAGGACAGGGGGCAGGGGACACTGAAGCTTTCTTT,CASRGQGAGDTEAFF
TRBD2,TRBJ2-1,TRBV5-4,TGTGCCAGCAGGTTTACGGGAGGAACCTACAATGAGCAGTTCTTC,CASRFTGGTYNEQFF
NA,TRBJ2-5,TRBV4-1,TGCGCCAGCAGCCAATCACTGGGAGAGACCCAGTACTTC,CASSQSLGETQYF
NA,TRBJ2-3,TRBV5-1,TGCGCCAGCAGCTTGGGGGGGAGTGGGCCAGATACGCAGTATTTT,CASSLGGSGPDTQYF
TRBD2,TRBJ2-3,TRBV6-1,TGTGCCAGCAGTGACCTGACTAGCGTGGCCACAGATACGCAGTATTTT,CASSDLTSVATDTQYF
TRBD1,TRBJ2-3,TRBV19,TGTGCCAGTAGTATTGGGACAGGGTTCACAGATACGCAGTATTTT,CASSIGTGFTDTQYF
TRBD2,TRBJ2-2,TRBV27,TGTGCCAGCAGTTACGGGAGGGGTACCGGGGAGCTGTTTTTT,CASSYGRGTGELFF